Presented here are 22 T cell receptor beta chains from one specimen sequenced in a study of T cell repertoires in cytomegalovirus infection. The antigens these receptors bind are not known. One entry per CDR3 protein results from TCRdb running MiXCR on the reads. The sample includes hundreds of thousands of distinct CDR3 sequences, approximately 33% of them seen just once. Sample: cultured PBMCs, taken from culture after CMV antigen stimulation. These receptors were obtained from a human donor in good health (CMV status not recorded). Some clones in this sample may be carry-over from other donors' samples.

The CDR3 is CATTSGSGDEQFF. CDR3 coding DNA: TGTGCCACCACTAGCGGGAGTGGAGATGAGCAGTTCTTC. The chain combines TRBV10-3 with TRBJ2-1; 11 nucleotides align to TRBD2. V dropped 10 bases and J dropped 8; count of bases not matched to a gene: 7. Germline CDR1 ENHRY, CDR2 SYGVKD. CDR3 length: 13 amino acids.

The V and J genes are TRBV29-1 and TRBJ2-7; D gene ambiguous. Germline CDR1 and CDR2: SQVTM and ANQGSEA. The V end was cut by 2 bases, the J end by 2 bases, with 10 bases between. The CDR3 extends over 13 amino acids. The CDR3 sequence: CSVELATTYEQYF. DNA of the CDR3: TGCAGCGTTGAACTGGCCACCACCTACGAGCAGTACTTC.

This clonotype was seen a single time. This chain uses TRBV7-9 with TRBJ2-2; D might be TRBD2 (7 bases). CDR3 length equals 11 residues. CDR1 and CDR2 from the germline V gene are SEHNR and FQNEAQ (reference sequence). The CDR3 nucleotides are TGTGCTTGCCGGGGGGCTCGGGAGCTGTTTTTT. Translation: CACRGARELFF.

This clonotype was picked up a small number of times. J is TRBJ1-5 and V is TRBV11-3, with 8 nucleotides matching TRBD1. This CDR3 is 18 amino acids long. Trimming cost V 0 bases and J 1 base; bases outside gene matches: 8. Germline V gene data show CDR1 as SGHNT and CDR2 as YENEEA. The CDR3 coding sequence is TGTGCCAGCAGCTTAGATGGGATACAGGGGGTCAGCAATCAGCCCCAGCATTTT. The encoded protein is CASSLDGIQGVSNQPQHF.

Only a few counts were recorded for this clonotype. The gene calls are TRBV7-9 and TRBJ1-4; possible D gene TRBD1, 5 bases. V was shortened by 5 bases and J by 8 bases, with 15 bases between the two germline ends. In germline, CDR1 is SEHNR, CDR2 FQNEAQ (reference sequence). This CDR3 spans 14 amino acids. CDR3 loop: CASSPGTEREKLFF. The CDR3 region has the DNA TGTGCCAGCAGCCCAGGGACCGAGAGGGAAAAACTGTTTTTT.

This clonotype was observed a few times. The CDR3 here is CATSRETVGEQFF. CDR3 DNA: TGTGCCACCAGCAGGGAGACAGTGGGTGAGCAGTTCTTC. The chain combines TRBV15 with TRBJ2-1; maybe TRBD1 (5 bases). CDR1 and CDR2 from the germline V gene are LNHNV and YYDKDF (reference sequence). V lost 3 bases to trimming and J lost 9 bases, with 12 bases between them. This CDR3 comprises 13 residues.

This chain uses TRBV4-1 with TRBJ2-7; D may be TRBD2 (6 bases). V dropped 1 base and J dropped 6 bases, with 13 bases sitting between them. The CDR3 extends over 14 amino acids. The germline gives CDR1 MGHRA, CDR2 YSYEKL. The DNA for the CDR3 is TGCGCCAGCAGCCAAGTTGCCGGGGAGGCCGAGCAGTACTTC. It translates to CASSQVAGEAEQYF.

This clonotype appeared a few times. V is TRBV7-8 and J is TRBJ2-1; possible D gene TRBD2, 5 bases. The CDR3 spans 16 residues. Germline lookup yields CDR1 SGHVS and CDR2 FQNEAQ. V lost 6 bases and J 0 bases, leaving 15 bases between the germline ends. CDR3 amino acids: CASRPLSGYSYNEQFF. The CDR3, as DNA: TGTGCCAGCAGACCACTAAGCGGATACTCCTACAATGAGCAGTTCTTC.

This clonotype turned up a few times. V usage is TRBV2 and J usage is TRBJ2-5; perhaps D is TRBD1 or TRBD2 (5 bases each). V lost 8 bases and J 2 bases, leaving 18 bases between the germline ends. Germline assignment: CDR1 SNHLY and CDR2 FYNNEI. The CDR3 spans 15 residues. The CDR3 spells CASSYMGEEQETQYF. In DNA form, the CDR3 reads TGTGCCAGCTCCTATATGGGGGAAGAGCAAGAGACCCAGTACTTC.

The CDR3, as DNA: TGTGCCAGCAGCGGACGGACAAATTCTGAGCAGTTCTTC. Encoded protein: CASSGRTNSEQFF. The chain couples TRBV7-9 to TRBJ2-1, with D perhaps TRBD1 (5 bases). The CDR3 extends over 13 amino acids. The germline V and J ends were trimmed by 5 bases and 9 bases, with 14 bases remaining between them. CDR1 is SEHNR, CDR2 FQNEAQ, per germline (reference sequence).

CDR3 nucleotide sequence: TGTGCCAGCAGCTTAAACGTCGGGGAAAGCACCTTC. Translating it yields CASSLNVGESTF. This chain uses TRBV7-6 with TRBJ1-2; D is uncertain. Germline CDR1 SGHVS, CDR2 FNYEAQ. CDR3 length: 12 residues. Trimming pared 2 bases from V and 13 bases from J, leaving 14 bases between.

V gene TRBV10-3 combines with J gene TRBJ2-5; D may be TRBD1 or TRBD2 (6 bases each). Looked up from germline, CDR1 is ENHRY and CDR2 is SYGVKD. The CDR3 consists of 11 residues. V lost 10 bases and J 4 bases, leaving 10 bases between the germline ends. This CDR3 reads CATRGRETQYF. CDR3 nucleotides: TGTGCCACCCGGGGGCGAGAGACCCAGTACTTC.

This chain links TRBV18 with TRBJ2-7; D is unclear. CDR3 length: 15 residues. Germline V gene lookup returns CDR1 KGHSH and CDR2 LQKENI. V was cut by 2 bases and J by 2 bases, with 13 bases left in between. CDR3 nucleotides: TGTGCCAGCTCACCAACCCTAGAGTCAACCTACGAGCAGTACTTC. This codes for CASSPTLESTYEQYF.

This chain links TRBV2 with TRBJ2-3; D call uncertain. This CDR3 has 15 amino acids. Germline V gives CDR1 SNHLY, CDR2 FYNNEI. The V end lost 6 bases, the J end lost 1 base, and 14 bases lay between the germline ends. In DNA form, the CDR3 reads TGTGCCAGCAGAACGTCCTCAACCCGCACAGATACGCAGTATTTT. It translates to CASRTSSTRTDTQYF.

Note on this clonotype: Since no conserved phenylalanine or tryptophan closes the CDR3, a read error is the likely cause. This chain joins TRBV11-2 and TRBJ2-7; TRBD2 might be the D (5 bases). Trimming removed 5 bases from V and 4 bases from J, with 18 bases in between. This CDR3 has 15 amino acids. Germline assignment: CDR1 SGHAT and CDR2 FQNNGV. In DNA form, the CDR3 reads TGTGCCAGCAGCCTCGGACGGATCGGGATTTACGAGCAGTACTAC. Amino acids: CASSLGRIGIYEQYY.

This clonotype was observed a few times. The V call is TRBV11-1, the J call TRBJ2-3, with 11 bases lining up with TRBD1. J lost 6 bases, V lost 5 bases, and 7 bases had no gene match. CDR1 SGHAT and CDR2 FQDESV come from the germline V gene (reference sequence). This CDR3 has 15 amino acids. CDR3 sequence reads: CASSRRTGGYDTQYF. DNA of the CDR3: TGTGCCAGCAGCCGAAGGACAGGGGGCTATGATACGCAGTATTTT.

The chain has TRBV5-4 and TRBJ1-1; 9 nucleotides align to TRBD1. The CDR3 consists of 15 residues. Germline lookup yields CDR1 SGHNT and CDR2 YYREEE (reference sequence). V trimming: 4 bases; J trimming: 7 bases; junction bases outside the gene matches: 11. The CDR3 DNA sequence: TGTGCCAGCAGCAAGGACAGGGGAAGATCAATTGAAGCTTTCTTT. Protein: CASSKDRGRSIEAFF.

This chain joins TRBV12-3 or TRBV12-4 and TRBJ1-1; possibly TRBD1 for D (6 bases). The germline V and J ends were trimmed by 5 bases and 5 bases, with 18 bases remaining between them. The CDR3 has 15 residues. CDR3 loop: CASSPGGLQGTEAFF. The CDR3 coding sequence is TGTGCCAGCAGTCCCGGGGGCCTTCAAGGTACTGAAGCTTTCTTT.

The rearrangement joins TRBV14 to TRBJ2-5; TRBD1 might be the D (5 bases). The CDR3 length is 16 residues. Trimming shortened V by 2 bases and J by 1 base, and 14 bases separated the two germline ends. Germline lookup yields CDR1 SGHDN and CDR2 FVKESK. The CDR3 sequence: CASSQKIVTGQETQYF. Written as DNA, the CDR3 is TGTGCCAGCAGCCAAAAGATCGTTACAGGCCAAGAGACCCAGTACTTC.

This clonotype appeared many times. The chain carries TRBV12-3 or TRBV12-4 and TRBJ1-1; D uncertain. V lost 3 bases and J 6 bases, leaving 5 bases between the germline ends. The CDR3 is made up of 11 amino acids. The CDR3 reads CASSFGPEAFF. In DNA, the CDR3 is TGTGCCAGCAGTTTCGGCCCTGAAGCTTTCTTT.

This chain uses TRBV5-4 with TRBJ2-2; D is uncertain. The CDR3 length is 16 residues. Trimming pared 0 bases from V and 0 bases from J, leaving 9 bases between. Per germline, CDR1 SGHNT and CDR2 YYREEE (reference sequence). Here the CDR3 reads CASSLVSSSNTGELFF. The CDR3 nucleotides are TGTGCCAGCAGCTTGGTCTCTTCCTCGAACACCGGGGAGCTGTTTTTT.

The chain uses TRBV2 and TRBJ1-3; D remains unclear. Trimming cost V 6 bases and J 4 bases, with 19 bases left between them. CDR1 is SNHLY, CDR2 FYNNEI, per germline. The CDR3 extends over 16 amino acids. CDR3 in amino acids: CASSVTPGLGGNTIYF. As DNA, the CDR3 is TGTGCCAGCAGCGTAACGCCCGGGTTAGGCGGAAACACCATATATTTT.